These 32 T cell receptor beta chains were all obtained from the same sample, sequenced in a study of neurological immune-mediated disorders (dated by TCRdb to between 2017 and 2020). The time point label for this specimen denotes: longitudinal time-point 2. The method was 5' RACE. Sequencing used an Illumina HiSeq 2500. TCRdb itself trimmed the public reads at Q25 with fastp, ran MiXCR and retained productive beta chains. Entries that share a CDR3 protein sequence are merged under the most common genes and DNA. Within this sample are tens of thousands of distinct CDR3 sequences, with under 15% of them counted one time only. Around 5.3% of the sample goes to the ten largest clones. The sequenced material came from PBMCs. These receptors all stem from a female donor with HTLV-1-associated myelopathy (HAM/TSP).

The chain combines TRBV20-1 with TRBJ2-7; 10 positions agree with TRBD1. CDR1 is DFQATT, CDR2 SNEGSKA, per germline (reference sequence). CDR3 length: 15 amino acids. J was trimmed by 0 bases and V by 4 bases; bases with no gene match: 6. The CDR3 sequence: CSATGQGKSSYEQYF. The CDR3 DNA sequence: TGCAGTGCTACGGGACAGGGGAAAAGCTCCTACGAGCAGTACTTC.

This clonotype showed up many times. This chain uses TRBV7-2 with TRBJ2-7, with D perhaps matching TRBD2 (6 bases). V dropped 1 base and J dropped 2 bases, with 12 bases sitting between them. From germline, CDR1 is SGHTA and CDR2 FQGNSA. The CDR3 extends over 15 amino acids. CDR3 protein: CASSLVGGMTYEQYF. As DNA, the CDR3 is TGTGCCAGCAGCTTAGTCGGCGGGATGACCTACGAGCAGTACTTC.

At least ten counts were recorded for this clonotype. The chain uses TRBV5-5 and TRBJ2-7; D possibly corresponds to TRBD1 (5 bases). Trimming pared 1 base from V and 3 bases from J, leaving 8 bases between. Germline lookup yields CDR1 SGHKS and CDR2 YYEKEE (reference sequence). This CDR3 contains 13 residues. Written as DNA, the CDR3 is TGTGCCAGCAGCTTGAGGGGTTTCTACGAGCAGTACTTC. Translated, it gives CASSLRGFYEQYF.

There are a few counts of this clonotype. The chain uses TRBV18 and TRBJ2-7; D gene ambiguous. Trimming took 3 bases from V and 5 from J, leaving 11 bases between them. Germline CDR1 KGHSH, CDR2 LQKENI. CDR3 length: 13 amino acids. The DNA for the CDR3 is TGTGCCAGCTCACCGTGGTCAGGCGACGAGCAGTACTTC. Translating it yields CASSPWSGDEQYF.

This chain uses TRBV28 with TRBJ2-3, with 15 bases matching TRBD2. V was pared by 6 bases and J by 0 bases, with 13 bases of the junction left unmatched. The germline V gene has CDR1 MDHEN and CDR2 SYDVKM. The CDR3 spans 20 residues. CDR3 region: CASSPNPGLAGGSSTDTQYF. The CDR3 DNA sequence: TGTGCCAGCAGCCCAAACCCGGGACTAGCGGGGGGATCTAGCACAGATACGCAGTATTTT.

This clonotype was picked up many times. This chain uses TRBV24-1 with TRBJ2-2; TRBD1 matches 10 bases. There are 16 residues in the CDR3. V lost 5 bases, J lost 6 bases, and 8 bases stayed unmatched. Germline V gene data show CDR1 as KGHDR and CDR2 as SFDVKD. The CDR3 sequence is CATSVLGQGSAGELFF. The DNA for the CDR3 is TGTGCCACCAGTGTTCTGGGACAGGGGTCGGCCGGGGAGCTGTTTTTT.

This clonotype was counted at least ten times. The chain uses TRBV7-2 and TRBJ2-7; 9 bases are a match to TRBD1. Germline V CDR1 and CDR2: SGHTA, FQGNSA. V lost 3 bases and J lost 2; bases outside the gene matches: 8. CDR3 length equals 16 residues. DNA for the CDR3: TGTGCCAGCAGCTTGGCTCCCGGGACAGGGACCTACGAGCAGTACTTC. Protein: CASSLAPGTGTYEQYF.

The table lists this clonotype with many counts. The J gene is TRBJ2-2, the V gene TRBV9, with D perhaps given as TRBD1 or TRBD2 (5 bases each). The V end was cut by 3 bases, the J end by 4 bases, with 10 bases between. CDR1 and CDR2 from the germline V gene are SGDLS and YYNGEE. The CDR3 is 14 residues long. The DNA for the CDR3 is TGTGCCAGCAGCGGAGGGGCAATCACCGGGGAGCTGTTTTTT. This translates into CASSGGAITGELFF.

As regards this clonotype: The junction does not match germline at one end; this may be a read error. CDR3 sequence (DNA): TGTGCCAGCAGCGTACCAACGCCAGGTTCACGCCTCCACTTT. Translated, it gives CASSVPTPGSRLHF. This sequence joins TRBV9 and TRBJ1-6; D uncertain. This CDR3 has 14 amino acids. Germline V lookup: CDR1 SGDLS, CDR2 YYNGEE.

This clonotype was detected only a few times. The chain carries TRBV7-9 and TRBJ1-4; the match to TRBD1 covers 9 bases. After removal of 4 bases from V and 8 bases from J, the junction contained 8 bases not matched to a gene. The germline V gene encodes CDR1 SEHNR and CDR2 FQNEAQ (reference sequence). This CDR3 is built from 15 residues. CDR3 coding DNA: TGTGCCAGCAGCTCACCCGGGACAGGGCGCGAAAAACTGTTTTTT. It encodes CASSSPGTGREKLFF. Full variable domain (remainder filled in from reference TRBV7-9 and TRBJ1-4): DTGVSQNPRHKITKRGQNVTFRCDPISEHNRLYWYRQTLGQGPEFLTYFQNEAQLEKSRLLSDRFSAERPKGSFSTLEIQRTEQGDSAMYLCASSSPGTGREKLFFGSGTQLSVL.

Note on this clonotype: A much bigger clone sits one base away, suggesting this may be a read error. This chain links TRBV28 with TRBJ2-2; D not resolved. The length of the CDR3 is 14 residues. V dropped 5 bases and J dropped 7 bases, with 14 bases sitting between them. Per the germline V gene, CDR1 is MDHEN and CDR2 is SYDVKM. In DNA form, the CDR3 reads TGTGCCAGCAGTCTGCAGCCATGGTTCGGGGAGCTGTTTTTT. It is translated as CASSLQPWFGELFF.

CDR3 sequence (DNA): TGTGCCAGCAGCGTCCTTCTAGCGGGGGCGGACAGTGAGCAGTTCTTC. Protein sequence: CASSVLLAGADSEQFF. This chain joins TRBV9 and TRBJ2-1; TRBD2 aligns across 10 bases. J gave up 9 bases and V 2 bases, and 11 bases lay outside the gene matches. This CDR3 has 16 amino acids. CDR1 and CDR2 (germline): SGDLS, YYNGEE.

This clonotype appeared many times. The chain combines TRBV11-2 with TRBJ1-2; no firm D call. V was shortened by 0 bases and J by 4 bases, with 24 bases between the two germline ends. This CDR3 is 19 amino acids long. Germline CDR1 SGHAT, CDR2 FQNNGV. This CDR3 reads CASSLDLVFEGTVLYGYTF. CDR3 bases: TGTGCCAGCAGCTTAGATCTTGTTTTTGAGGGAACGGTCCTCTATGGCTACACCTTC.

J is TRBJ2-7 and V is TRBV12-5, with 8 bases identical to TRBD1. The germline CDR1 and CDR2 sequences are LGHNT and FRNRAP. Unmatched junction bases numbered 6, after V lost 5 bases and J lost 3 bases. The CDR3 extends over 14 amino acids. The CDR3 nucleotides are TGTGCTAGTGGTCCCGGACAGGGAGGCTACGAGCAGTACTTC. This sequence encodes CASGPGQGGYEQYF.

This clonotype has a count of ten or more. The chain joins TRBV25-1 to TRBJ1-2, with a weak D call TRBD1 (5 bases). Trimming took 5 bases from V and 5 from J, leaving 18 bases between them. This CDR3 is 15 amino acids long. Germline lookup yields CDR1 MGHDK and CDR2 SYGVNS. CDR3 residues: CASSPPSGGRYGYTF. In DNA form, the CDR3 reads TGTGCCAGCAGTCCACCCAGCGGGGGACGGTATGGCTACACCTTC.

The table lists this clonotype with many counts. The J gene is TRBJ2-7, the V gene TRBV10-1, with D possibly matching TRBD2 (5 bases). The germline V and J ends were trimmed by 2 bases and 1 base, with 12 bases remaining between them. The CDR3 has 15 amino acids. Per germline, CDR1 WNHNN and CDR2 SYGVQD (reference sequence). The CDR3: CASSEIRGSSYEQYF. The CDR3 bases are TGCGCCAGCAGTGAGATTCGGGGAAGTTCCTACGAGCAGTACTTC.

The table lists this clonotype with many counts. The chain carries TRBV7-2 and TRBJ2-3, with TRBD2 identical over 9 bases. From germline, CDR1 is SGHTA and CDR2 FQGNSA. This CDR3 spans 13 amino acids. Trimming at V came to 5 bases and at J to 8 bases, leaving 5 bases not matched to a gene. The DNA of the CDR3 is TGTGCCAGCAGCACTCTAGCGGGGAGTACGCAGTATTTT. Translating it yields CASSTLAGSTQYF.

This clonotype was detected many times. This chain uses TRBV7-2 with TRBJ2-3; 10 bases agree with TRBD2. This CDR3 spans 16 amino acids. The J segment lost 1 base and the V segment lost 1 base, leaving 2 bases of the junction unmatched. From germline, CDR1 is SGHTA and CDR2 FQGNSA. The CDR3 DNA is TGTGCCAGCAGCTTAGGGCTAGCGGGGGGCACAGATACGCAGTATTTT. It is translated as CASSLGLAGGTDTQYF.

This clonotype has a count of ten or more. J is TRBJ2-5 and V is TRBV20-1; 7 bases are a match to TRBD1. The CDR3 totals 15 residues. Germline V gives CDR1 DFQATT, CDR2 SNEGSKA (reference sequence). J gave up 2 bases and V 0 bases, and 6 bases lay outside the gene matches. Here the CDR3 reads CSARDPSRGQETQYF. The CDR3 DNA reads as TGCAGTGCTAGAGATCCTTCCAGGGGGCAAGAGACCCAGTACTTC.

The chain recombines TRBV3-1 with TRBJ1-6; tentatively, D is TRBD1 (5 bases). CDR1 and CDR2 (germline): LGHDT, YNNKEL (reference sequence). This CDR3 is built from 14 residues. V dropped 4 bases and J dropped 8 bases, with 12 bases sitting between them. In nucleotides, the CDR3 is TGTGCCAGCAGCCCAGCCCGGGGGGATTCACCCCTCCACTTT. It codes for CASSPARGDSPLHF. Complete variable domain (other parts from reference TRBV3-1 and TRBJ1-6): DTAVSQTPKYLVTQMGNDKSIKCEQNLGHDTMYWYKQDSKKFLKIMFSYNNKELIINETVPNRFSPKSPDKAHLNLHINSLELGDSAVYFCASSPARGDSPLHFGNGTRLTVT.

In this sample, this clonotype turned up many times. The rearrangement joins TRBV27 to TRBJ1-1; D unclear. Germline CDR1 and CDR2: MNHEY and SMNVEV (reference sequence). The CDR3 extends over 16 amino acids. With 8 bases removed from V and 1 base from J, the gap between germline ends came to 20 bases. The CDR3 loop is CASGGNPHLKNTEAFF. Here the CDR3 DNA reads TGTGCCAGCGGCGGGAACCCGCACTTGAAGAACACTGAAGCTTTCTTT.

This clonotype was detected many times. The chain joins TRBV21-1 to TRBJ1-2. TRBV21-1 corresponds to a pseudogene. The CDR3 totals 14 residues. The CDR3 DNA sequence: TGTGCCAGCAGCTGCCGACGGTTAGGGTATGGCTACACCTTC. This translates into CASSCRRLGYGYTF.

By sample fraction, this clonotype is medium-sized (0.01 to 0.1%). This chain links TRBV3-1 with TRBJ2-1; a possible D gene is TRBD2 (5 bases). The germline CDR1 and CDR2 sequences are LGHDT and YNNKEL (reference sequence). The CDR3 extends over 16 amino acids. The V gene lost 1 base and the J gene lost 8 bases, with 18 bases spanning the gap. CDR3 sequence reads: CASSQVATSSKDEQFF. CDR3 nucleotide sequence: TGTGCCAGCAGCCAAGTAGCGACTTCCTCAAAGGATGAGCAGTTCTTC.

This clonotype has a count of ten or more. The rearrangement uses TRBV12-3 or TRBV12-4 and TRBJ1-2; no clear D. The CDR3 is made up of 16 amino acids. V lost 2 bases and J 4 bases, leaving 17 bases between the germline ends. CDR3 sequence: CASSLSYTGGGYGYTF. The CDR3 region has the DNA TGTGCCAGCAGTTTAAGTTATACGGGAGGAGGCTATGGCTACACCTTC.

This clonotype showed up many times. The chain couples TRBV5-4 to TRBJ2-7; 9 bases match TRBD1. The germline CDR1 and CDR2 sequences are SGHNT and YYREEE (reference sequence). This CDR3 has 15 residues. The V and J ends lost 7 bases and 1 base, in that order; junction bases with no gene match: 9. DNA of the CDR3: TGTGCCAGCGGATTACCGGGACAGGGATCCTACGAGCAGTACTTC. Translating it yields CASGLPGQGSYEQYF.

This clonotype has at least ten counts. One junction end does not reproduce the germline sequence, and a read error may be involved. Here the CDR3 DNA reads TGTGCTACCAGCAGAGAGGATATTCAGTACTTC. Its translation is CATSREDIQYF. The chain recombines TRBV15 with TRBJ2-4; D call uncertain. Germline V lookup: CDR1 LNHNV, CDR2 YYDKDF (reference sequence). The CDR3 loop spans 11 amino acids. The whole variable domain, remainder taken from reference TRBV15 and TRBJ2-4, is DAMVIQNPRYQVTQFGKPVTLSCSQTLNHNVMYWYQQKSSQAPKLLFHYYDKDFNNEADTPDNFQSRRPNTSFCFLDIRSPGLGDTAMYLCATSREDIQYFGAGTRLSVL.

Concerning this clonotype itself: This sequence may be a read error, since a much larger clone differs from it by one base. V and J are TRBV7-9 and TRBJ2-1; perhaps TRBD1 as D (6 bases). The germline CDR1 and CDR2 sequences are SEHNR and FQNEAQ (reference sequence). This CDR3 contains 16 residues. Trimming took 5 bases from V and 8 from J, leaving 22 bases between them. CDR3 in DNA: TGTGCCAGCAGCATACCCCCGGGACACCCGTGGGATGAGCAGTTCTTC. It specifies CASSIPPGHPWDEQFF.

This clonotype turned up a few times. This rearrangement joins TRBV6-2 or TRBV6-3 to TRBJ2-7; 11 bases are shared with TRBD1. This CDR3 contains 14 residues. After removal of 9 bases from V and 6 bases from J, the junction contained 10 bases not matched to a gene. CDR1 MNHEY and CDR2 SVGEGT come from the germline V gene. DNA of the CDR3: TGTGCCAGTATACCCCGGGACAGGGGGAGCGAGCAGTACTTC. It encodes CASIPRDRGSEQYF.

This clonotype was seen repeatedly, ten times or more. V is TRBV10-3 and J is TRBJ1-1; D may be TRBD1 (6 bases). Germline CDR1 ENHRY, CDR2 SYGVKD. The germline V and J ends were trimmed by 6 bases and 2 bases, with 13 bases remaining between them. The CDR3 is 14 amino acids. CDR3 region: CAIRGGGGNTEAFF. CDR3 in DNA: TGTGCCATCAGAGGAGGCGGGGGCAACACTGAAGCTTTCTTT.

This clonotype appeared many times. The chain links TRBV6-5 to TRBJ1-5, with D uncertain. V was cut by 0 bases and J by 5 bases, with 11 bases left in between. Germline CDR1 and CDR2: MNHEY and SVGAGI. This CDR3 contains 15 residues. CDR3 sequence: CASSYSVLGDQPQHF. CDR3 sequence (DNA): TGTGCCAGCAGTTACTCGGTCCTTGGGGATCAGCCCCAGCATTTT.

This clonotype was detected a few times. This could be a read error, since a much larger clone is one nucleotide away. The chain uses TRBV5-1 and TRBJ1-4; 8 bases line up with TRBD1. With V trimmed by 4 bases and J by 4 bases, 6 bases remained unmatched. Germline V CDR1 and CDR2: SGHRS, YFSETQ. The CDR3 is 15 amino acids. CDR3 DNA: TGCGCCAGCAGCCACGGACAGGGTTATAATGAAAAACTGTTTTTT. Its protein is CASSHGQGYNEKLFF.

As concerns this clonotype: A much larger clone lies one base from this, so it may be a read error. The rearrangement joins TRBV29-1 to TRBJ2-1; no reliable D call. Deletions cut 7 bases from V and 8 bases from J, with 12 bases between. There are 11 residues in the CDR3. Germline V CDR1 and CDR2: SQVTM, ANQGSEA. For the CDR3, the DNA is TGCAGCGCCCTGTACGGGCATGAGCAGTTCTTC. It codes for CSALYGHEQFF.